The next 15 T cell receptor beta chains were all read from a single sample in a study of blood T cell repertoires in COVID-19 (dated by TCRdb to the early 2020s). Receptor amplification or capture employed the immunoSEQ multiplex PCR assay. TCRdb obtained this table from immuneACCESS and retained in-frame rearrangements with V and J assigned. These tables miss some clones; where compared with another copy, unresolved V genes account for less than half of the shortfall, and the remainder is unexplained. The sample contains around 130,000 clones, more than 70% of them found a single time. Around 4.7% of the sample rests with the top ten. The sequencing sample was made of peripheral blood. These receptors were collected from a human donor in a cohort sampled during active COVID-19.

This clone was observed a single time. This rearrangement joins TRBV5-1 to TRBJ2-1; the D gene is possibly TRBD1 (6 bases). Per the germline V gene, CDR1 is SGHRS and CDR2 is YFSETQ. The CDR3 covers 14 residues. Trimming stripped 0 bases from V and 11 bases from J, with 15 bases between. DNA for the CDR3: TGCGCCAGCAGCTTGGAAATCATACAGGGACAGCAGTTCTTC. It is translated as CASSLEIIQGQQFF.

The chain couples TRBV7-2 to TRBJ2-3; 12 bases align to TRBD2. The germline gives CDR1 SGHTA, CDR2 FQGNSA. CDR3 length: 14 amino acids. V lost 5 bases and J lost 11; bases outside the gene matches: 8. DNA for the CDR3: TGTGCCAGCAGCCCTCGGACTAGCGGGATAGGGCAGTATTTT. Protein product: CASSPRTSGIGQYF.

This clone was recorded a few times. J is TRBJ1-5 and V is TRBV19, with TRBD1 identical over 7 bases. The CDR3 length is 18 residues. V shed 3 bases and J 1 base; nucleotides not matched to a gene: 12. Germline V gene sequence: CDR1 LNHDA, CDR2 SQIVND (reference sequence). The CDR3 here is CASSMRGGLGGSNQPQHF. CDR3 nucleotides: TGTGCCAGTAGTATGAGAGGGGGCCTCGGTGGGAGCAATCAGCCCCAGCATTTT.

The chain employs TRBV4-1 and TRBJ2-1; D remains ambiguous. Germline V gene sequence: CDR1 MGHRA, CDR2 YSYEKL. Trimming stripped 5 bases from V and 13 bases from J, with 12 bases between. The CDR3 sequence is 11 residues long. CDR3 residues: CASSSQRIQFF. Here the CDR3 DNA reads TGCGCCAGCAGCTCCCAGAGGATACAGTTCTTC.

This chain links TRBV6-4 with TRBJ2-1, with D unclear. The CDR3 consists of 11 residues. Between the trimmed V and J ends, which lost 8 bases and 4 bases, there was a span of 6 bases. Germline-derived CDR1 and CDR2 are MRHNA and SNTAGT. The CDR3 sequence: CASGPYNEQFF. The CDR3 DNA sequence: TGTGCCAGCGGGCCATACAATGAGCAGTTCTTC.

The J gene is TRBJ1-3, the V gene TRBV5-1, with TRBD1 as a possible D gene (5 bases). The ends were cut back, 2 bases at V and 3 bases at J, with 9 bases in the middle. The CDR3 loop spans 14 amino acids. Germline V gene lookup returns CDR1 SGHRS and CDR2 YFSETQ. This CDR3 is CASSLRGSGNTIYF. The CDR3 nucleotides read TGCGCCAGCAGCTTAAGGGGAAGTGGAAACACCATATATTTT.

The CDR3 region has the DNA TGTGCCAGCAGTAAGGACAGGGGGAGCAATCAGCCCCAGCATTTT. Amino acids: CASSKDRGSNQPQHF. The rearrangement joins TRBV6-5 to TRBJ1-5, with 10 bases that match TRBD1. Germline CDR1 and CDR2: MNHEY and SVGAGI. The CDR3 extends over 15 amino acids. With 5 bases clipped from V and 1 base from J, the junction kept 2 bases outside the gene matches.

The chain carries TRBV5-4 and TRBJ2-5; 7 nucleotides line up with TRBD1. Losses at the gene ends were 5 bases for V and 6 bases for J; bases not matched to a gene: 10. Germline lookup yields CDR1 SGHNT and CDR2 YYREEE (reference sequence). The CDR3 runs to 14 residues. CDR3 protein: CASSLPDRAQTQYF. CDR3 bases: TGTGCCAGCAGTTTACCCGACAGGGCTCAGACCCAGTACTTC. The full variable domain, completed using reference TRBV5-4 and TRBJ2-5, is ETGVTQSPTHLIKTRGQQVTLRCSSQSGHNTVSWYQQALGQGPQFIFQYYREEENGRGNFPPRFSGLQFPNYSSELNVNALELDDSALYLCASSLPDRAQTQYFGPGTRLLVL.

V gene TRBV2 combines with J gene TRBJ1-1; D unresolved. Per germline, CDR1 SNHLY and CDR2 FYNNEI. The CDR3 runs to 11 residues. V shed 1 base and J shed 7 bases, with 4 bases lying between them. Written as DNA, the CDR3 is TGTGCCAGCAGTGAAGTCGTTGAAGCTTTCTTT. This sequence encodes CASSEVVEAFF.

The V and J genes are TRBV6-5 and TRBJ1-1; 8 bases agree with TRBD1. Germline CDR1 reads MNHEY; CDR2 reads SVGAGI. V was clipped by 6 bases and J by 5 bases; unmatched bases: 8. The CDR3 is made up of 14 amino acids. The CDR3 DNA sequence: TGTGCCAGCAGAAATTTCCAGGGGGCAACTGAAGCTTTCTTT. It specifies CASRNFQGATEAFF.

The V and J genes are TRBV6-5 and TRBJ1-2; tentatively, D is TRBD1 (5 bases). CDR3 size: 15 residues. The germline V gene has CDR1 MNHEY and CDR2 SVGAGI. The ends were cut back, 2 bases at V and 0 bases at J, with 10 bases in the middle. The CDR3 spells CASSYSAGPNYGYTF. As DNA, the CDR3 is TGTGCCAGCAGTTACAGTGCAGGGCCTAACTATGGCTACACCTTC.

V and J are TRBV5-6 and TRBJ2-7, with 12 positions matching TRBD2. CDR1 SGHDT and CDR2 YYEEEE come from the germline V gene. V lost 4 bases and J lost 0; bases outside the gene matches: 5. CDR3 size: 16 residues. CDR3 DNA: TGTGCCAGCAGCCCGCGGACTAGCGGGGCCTCCTACGAGCAGTACGTC. Translating gives CASSPRTSGASYEQYV.

The gene calls are TRBV11-2 and TRBJ2-3; weak D call: TRBD2 (6 bases). Germline V CDR1 and CDR2: SGHAT, FQNNGV. The V gene lost 5 bases and the J gene lost 4 bases, with 13 bases spanning the gap. The CDR3 spans 14 residues. CDR3 amino acids: CASSIAREADTQYF. CDR3 bases: TGTGCCAGCAGCATCGCGCGGGAAGCAGATACGCAGTATTTT.

The V and J genes are TRBV18 and TRBJ2-3; TRBD2 matches at 8 bases. Unmatched junction bases numbered 7, after V lost 1 base and J lost 1 base. The CDR3 has 17 amino acids. Germline loops: CDR1 KGHSH, CDR2 LQKENI. In DNA, the CDR3 is TGTGCCAGCTCACCACTCCCCCCGGGGGGGGGCACAGATACGCAGTATTTT. This encodes CASSPLPPGGGTDTQYF.

This rearrangement joins TRBV28 to TRBJ1-1; D is possibly TRBD1 (5 bases). V lost 1 base and J lost 0, with 9 bases in between. In germline, CDR1 is MDHEN, CDR2 SYDVKM. CDR3 length: 15 amino acids. CDR3 protein: CASSLSGSMNTEAFF. The CDR3 bases are TGTGCCAGCAGTTTATCAGGGTCGATGAACACTGAAGCTTTCTTT.